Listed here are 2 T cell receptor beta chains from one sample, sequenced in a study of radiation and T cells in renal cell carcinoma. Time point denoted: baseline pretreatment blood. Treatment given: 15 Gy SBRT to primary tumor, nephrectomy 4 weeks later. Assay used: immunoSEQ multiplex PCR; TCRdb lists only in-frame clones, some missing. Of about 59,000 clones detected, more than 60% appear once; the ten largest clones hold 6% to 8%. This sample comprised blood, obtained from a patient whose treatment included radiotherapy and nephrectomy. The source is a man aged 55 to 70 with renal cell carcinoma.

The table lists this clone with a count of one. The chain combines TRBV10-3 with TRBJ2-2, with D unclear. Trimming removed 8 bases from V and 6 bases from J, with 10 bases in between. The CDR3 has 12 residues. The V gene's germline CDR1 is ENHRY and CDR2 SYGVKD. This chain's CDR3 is CAIDSAAGELFF. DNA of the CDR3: TGTGCCATCGACTCAGCCGCCGGGGAGCTGTTTTTT.

The CDR3 loop reads CASKIPKEITRTIYEQYV. CDR3 coding DNA: TGTGCCAGCAAGATCCCTAAGGAGATAACCCGGACTATCTACGAGCAGTACGTC. The chain has TRBV2 and TRBJ2-7; possible D gene TRBD2, 6 bases. The ends were cut back, 7 bases at V and 3 bases at J, with 28 bases in the middle. In germline, CDR1 is SNHLY, CDR2 FYNNEI. The CDR3 loop spans 18 amino acids.